Detailed here is one TCR beta chain. Antigen specificity is unknown. This sample was taken from a study of PD-1 blockade in classical Hodgkin lymphoma. Study overall: Patients were treated with nivolumab at 3 mg/kg, and this was given intravenously every 2 weeks.

Findings and caveats of the study: Relative to healthy donors, newly diagnosed patients reportedly had lower baseline TCR diversity, which was reported as lower still in relapsed/refractory patients. A significant rise in TCR diversity was seen by C4D1 for CD4+ cells but not for CD8+ cells.

The length of the CDR3 is 16 residues. V dropped 7 bases and J dropped 0 bases, with 19 bases sitting between them. Only in-frame clones appear in the TCRdb table, and some are missing; sequencing was by immunoSEQ multiplex PCR. The sample gives 29,000 or so clones, approximately 70% of which show up once; roughly 15% is in the top ten. Patients all relapsed after autologous stem cell transplantation, and there was variation in brentuximab vedotin exposure. The TCR was taken from a human donor with classical Hodgkin lymphoma. V and J are TRBV6-7 and TRBJ2-7; TRBD1 or TRBD2 may be the D gene (6 bases each). TRBV6-7 is noted as an ORF with a role that remains uncertain. Sequences were derived from peripheral blood mononuclear cells (PBMCs), sampled before the second cycle of nivolumab. DNA of the CDR3: TGTGCCAGCACCCTGCGGCGGGACATCTACTCCTACGAGCAGTACGTC. This gives the protein CASTLRRDIYSYEQYV.